The sequence of this T cell receptor beta chain was determined in a study of CD8 T cells in Susac syndrome. This CDR3 contains 15 residues. Germline V lookup: CDR1 SGDLS, CDR2 YYNGEE. The V end lost 0 bases, the J end lost 5 bases, and 14 bases lay between the germline ends. Reverse transcription of roughly 0.5 to 1 ug RNA was carried out with random hexamers. TCRdb reanalysed the immunoSEQ multiplex PCR reads using MiXCR and keeps one entry per CDR3 protein. Here the sample spans 150,000 to 160,000 distinct CDR3 sequences, 95% being singletons. Input material: CD8+ T cells from PBMCs. The sequence came from a human donor with multiple sclerosis. This rearrangement joins TRBV9 to TRBJ1-1; no firm D call. CDR3 bases: TGTGCCAGCAGCGTAGATCAGGCGACGGGGACTGAAGCTTTCTTT. As protein: CASSVDQATGTEAFF.